This T cell receptor (beta chain) emerged from a study of cytomegalovirus exposure and HLA in healthy donors. Clones were sequenced by immunoSEQ multiplex PCR, and TCRdb holds only the in-frame ones, with some missing. The table includes about 98,000 clones, about 90% detected once. Germline CDR1 reads SGHNT; CDR2 reads YYREEE (reference sequence). This CDR3 has 13 residues. Trimming cost V 0 bases and J 5 bases, with 8 bases left between them. The V call is TRBV5-4, the J call TRBJ1-2; tentative D call: TRBD1 (6 bases). Sequencing input: PBMCs. The sequence came from a man between 18 and 29 years old in good health and CMV-seropositive. The CDR3 nucleotides are TGTGCCAGCAGCTTGGACAGGGTGTATGGCTACACCTTC. Translated, it gives CASSLDRVYGYTF.